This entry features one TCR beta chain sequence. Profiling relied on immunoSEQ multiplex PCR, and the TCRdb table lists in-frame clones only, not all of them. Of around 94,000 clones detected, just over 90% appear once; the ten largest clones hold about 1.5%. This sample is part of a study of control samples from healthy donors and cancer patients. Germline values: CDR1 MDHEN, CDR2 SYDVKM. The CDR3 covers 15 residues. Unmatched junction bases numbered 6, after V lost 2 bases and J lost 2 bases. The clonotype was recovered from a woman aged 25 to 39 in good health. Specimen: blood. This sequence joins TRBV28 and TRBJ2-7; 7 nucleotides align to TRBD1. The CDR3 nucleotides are TGTGCCAGCAGTTTACTGGGGACAGCCACCTACGAGCAGTACTTC. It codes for CASSLLGTATYEQYF.